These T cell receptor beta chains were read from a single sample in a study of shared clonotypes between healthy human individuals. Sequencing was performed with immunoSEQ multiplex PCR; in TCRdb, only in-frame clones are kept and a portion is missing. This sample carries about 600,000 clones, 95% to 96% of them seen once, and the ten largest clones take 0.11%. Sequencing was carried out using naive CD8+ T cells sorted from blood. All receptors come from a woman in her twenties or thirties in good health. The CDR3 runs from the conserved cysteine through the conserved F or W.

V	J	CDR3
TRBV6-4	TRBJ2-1	CASSDSTSGRPYEQFF
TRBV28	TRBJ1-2	CASSLLAQGDYGYTF
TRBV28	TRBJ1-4	CASSQIPQGSEKLFF
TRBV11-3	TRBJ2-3	CASSLGEDTQYF
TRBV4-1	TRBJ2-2	CASSQDLAGESGELFF
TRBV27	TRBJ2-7	CASSLIGSEQYF
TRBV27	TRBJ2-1	CASSSLQGPDNEQFF
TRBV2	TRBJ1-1	CASVGVEAFF
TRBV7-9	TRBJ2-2	CASSKRTALRQGELFF
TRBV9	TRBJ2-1	CASSSPTSGSANEQFF
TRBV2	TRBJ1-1	CASSEGKGMNTEAFF
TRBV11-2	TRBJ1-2	CASSSTSLYGYTF
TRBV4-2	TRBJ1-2	CASSQDGDLYGYTF
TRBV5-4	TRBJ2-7	CASSRAGTSPYEQYF
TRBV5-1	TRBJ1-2	CASSWTGVGYTF
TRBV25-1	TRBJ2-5	CASSDVRDLGETQYF
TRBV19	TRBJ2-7	CASTAGGTGSYEQYF
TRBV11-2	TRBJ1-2	CASSLAIQGSDGYTF
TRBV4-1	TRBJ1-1	CASSQGPEAFF
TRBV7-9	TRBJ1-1	CASAPFAGGPEAFF
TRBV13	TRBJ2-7	CASSPTGTAYEQYF
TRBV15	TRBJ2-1	CATSRDLVRGTALAAYNEQFF
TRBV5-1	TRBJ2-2	CASSLDFTSNTGELFF
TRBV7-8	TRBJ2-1	CASSPGQGGNNEQFF
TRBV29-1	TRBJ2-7	CSVEDGSGNAYEQYF
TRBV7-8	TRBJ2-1	CASRLGRTTDNEQFF
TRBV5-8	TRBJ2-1	CASSRLLTNNEQFF
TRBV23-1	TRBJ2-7	CASSQSYQGIYEQYF
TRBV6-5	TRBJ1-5	CASSYSRQYSNQPQHF
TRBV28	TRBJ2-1	CASSHLREQFF
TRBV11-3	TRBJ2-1	CASSHRRTSAINEQFF
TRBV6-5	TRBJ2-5	CASSTGQGAETQYF
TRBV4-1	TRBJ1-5	CASSQDRRIDQPQHF
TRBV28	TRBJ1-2	CASSPGMAGTGYGYTF
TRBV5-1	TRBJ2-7	CASSFFPDGTYEQYF
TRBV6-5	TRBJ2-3	CASRILAGGLDTQYF
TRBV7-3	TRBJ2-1	CASSPMAGGYNEQFF
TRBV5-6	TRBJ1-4	CAEGPKTGEKLFF
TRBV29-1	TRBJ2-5	CSADDREETQYF
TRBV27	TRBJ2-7	CASKGLGYEQYF
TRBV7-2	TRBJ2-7	CASSLRRNPPEQYF
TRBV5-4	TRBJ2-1	CASSLVRNSYNEQFF
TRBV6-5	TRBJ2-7	CASSARDSPYEQYF
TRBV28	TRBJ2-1	CASSLLGEQFF
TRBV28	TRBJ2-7	CASSLGSDGTYEQYF
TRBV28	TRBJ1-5	CASSLSPGTSNQPQHF
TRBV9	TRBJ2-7	CASSESGSSSYEQYF